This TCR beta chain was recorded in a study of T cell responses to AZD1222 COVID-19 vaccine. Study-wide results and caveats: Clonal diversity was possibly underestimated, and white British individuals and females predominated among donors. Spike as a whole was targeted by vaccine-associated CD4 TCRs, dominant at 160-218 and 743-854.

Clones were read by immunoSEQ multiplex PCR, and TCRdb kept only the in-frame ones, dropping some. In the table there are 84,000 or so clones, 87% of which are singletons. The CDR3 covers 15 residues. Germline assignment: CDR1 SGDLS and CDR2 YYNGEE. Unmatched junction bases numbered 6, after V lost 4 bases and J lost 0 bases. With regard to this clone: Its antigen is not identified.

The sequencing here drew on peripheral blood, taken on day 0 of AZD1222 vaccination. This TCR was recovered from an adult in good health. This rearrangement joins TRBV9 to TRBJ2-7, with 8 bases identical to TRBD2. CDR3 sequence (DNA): TGTGCCAGCAGCCTAACCAGCGGGAGCTCCTACGAGCAGTACTTC. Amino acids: CASSLTSGSSYEQYF. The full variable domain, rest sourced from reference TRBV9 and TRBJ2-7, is DSGVTQTPKHLITATGQRVTLRCSPRSGDLSVYWYQQSLDQGLQFLIQYYNGEERAKGNILERFSAQQFPDLHSELNLSSLELGDSALYFCASSLTSGSSYEQYFGPGTRLTVT.